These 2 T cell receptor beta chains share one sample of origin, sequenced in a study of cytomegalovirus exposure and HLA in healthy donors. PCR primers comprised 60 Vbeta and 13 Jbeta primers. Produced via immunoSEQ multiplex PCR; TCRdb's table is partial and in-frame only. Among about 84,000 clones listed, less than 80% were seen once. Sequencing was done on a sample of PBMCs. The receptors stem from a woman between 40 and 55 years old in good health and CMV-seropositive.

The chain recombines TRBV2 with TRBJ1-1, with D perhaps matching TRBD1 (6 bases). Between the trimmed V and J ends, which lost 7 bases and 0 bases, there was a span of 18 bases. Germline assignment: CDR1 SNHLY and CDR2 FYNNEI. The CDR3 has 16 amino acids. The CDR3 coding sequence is TGTGCCAGCACTACTTACAGGGCGAATATGAACACTGAAGCTTTCTTT. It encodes CASTTYRANMNTEAFF.

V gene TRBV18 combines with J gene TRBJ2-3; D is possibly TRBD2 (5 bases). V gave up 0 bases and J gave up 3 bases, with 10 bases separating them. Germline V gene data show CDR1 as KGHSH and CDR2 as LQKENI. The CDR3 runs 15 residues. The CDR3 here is CASSPPLTGTDTQYF. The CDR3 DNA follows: TGTGCCAGCTCACCACCTTTAACGGGGACAGATACGCAGTATTTT.